Sequencing of this TCR beta chain was carried out in a study of response to subunit inactivated influenza vaccine. TCRdb used MiXCR to reprocess the RT-PCR reads, holding one entry per CDR3 protein. This table has more than 450,000 distinct CDR3 sequences, about 10% appearing once. This clonotype turned up a few times. CDR1 and CDR2 (germline): SGDLS, YYNGEE. The CDR3 loop spans 14 amino acids. Between the trimmed V and J ends, which lost 3 bases and 5 bases, there was a span of 14 bases. This sample was also put to use in a study of T cells expressing NK-cell markers. That source reports: UMI-tagged 5'RACE template switching yielded the TCR beta cDNA. Repertoires of TCR beta were obtained from T cells sorted as CD3+CD56+NKG2C+, CD3+CD56+NKG2C- and CD3+CD56-NKG2C+. Out of eight donors sequenced, seven tested HCMV-seropositive and the remaining one seronegative. The dominant NKG2C+ clonotypes represented about 1.0-7.5% of CD8+ T cells in over 5 donors. Several donors likewise had their CD3+CD56-NKG2C+ fraction led by these clonotypes.

The clonotype was recovered from a man between 45 and 60 years old who received an inactivated influenza vaccine. The rearrangement uses TRBV9 and TRBJ2-5; D tentatively reads TRBD1 or TRBD2 (5 bases each). Sequenced here: PBMCs from blood, sampled on the day of vaccination. The CDR3 protein is CASSAGPFGETQYF. The CDR3, as DNA: TGTGCCAGCAGCGCGGGGCCTTTCGGGGAGACCCAGTACTTC.